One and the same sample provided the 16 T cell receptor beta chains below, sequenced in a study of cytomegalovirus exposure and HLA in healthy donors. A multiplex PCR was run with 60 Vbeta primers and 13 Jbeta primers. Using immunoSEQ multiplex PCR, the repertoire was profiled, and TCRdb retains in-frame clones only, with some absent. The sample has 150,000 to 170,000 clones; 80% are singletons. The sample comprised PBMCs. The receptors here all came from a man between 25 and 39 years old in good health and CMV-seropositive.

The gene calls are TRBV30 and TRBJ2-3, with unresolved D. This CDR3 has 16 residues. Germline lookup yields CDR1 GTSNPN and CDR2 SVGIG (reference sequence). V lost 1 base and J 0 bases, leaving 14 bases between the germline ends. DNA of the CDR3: TGTGCCTGGAGTGATACTGAAGCCCCTAGCACAGATACGCAGTATTTT. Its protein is CAWSDTEAPSTDTQYF.

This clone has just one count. The CDR3 bases are TGTGCCAGTAGTATCTCGACAGAGGATTATAGCAATCAGCCCCAGCATTTT. Translated: CASSISTEDYSNQPQHF. The V call is TRBV19, the J call TRBJ1-5; TRBD1 might be the D (5 bases). The CDR3 is made up of 17 amino acids. Looked up from germline, CDR1 is LNHDA and CDR2 is SQIVND (reference sequence). Trimming shortened V by 3 bases and J by 0 bases, and 15 bases separated the two germline ends.

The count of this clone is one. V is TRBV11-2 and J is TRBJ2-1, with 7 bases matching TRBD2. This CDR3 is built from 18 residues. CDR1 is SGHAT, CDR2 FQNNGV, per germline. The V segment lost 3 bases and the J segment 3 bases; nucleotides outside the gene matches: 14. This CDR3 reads CASSFREVWSVGYNEQFF. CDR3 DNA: TGTGCCAGCAGCTTCCGGGAGGTTTGGTCAGTTGGCTACAATGAGCAGTTCTTC.

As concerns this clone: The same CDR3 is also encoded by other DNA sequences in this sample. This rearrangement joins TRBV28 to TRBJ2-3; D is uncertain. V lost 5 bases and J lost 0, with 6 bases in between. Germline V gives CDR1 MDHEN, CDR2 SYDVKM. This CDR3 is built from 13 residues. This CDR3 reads CASSLSSTDTQYF. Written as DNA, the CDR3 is TGTGCCAGCAGTCTCTCCAGCACAGATACGCAGTATTTT.

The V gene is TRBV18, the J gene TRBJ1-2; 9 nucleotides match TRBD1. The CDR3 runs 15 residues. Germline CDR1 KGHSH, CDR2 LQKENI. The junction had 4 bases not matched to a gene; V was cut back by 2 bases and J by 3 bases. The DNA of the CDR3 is TGTGCCAGCTCACCAGGACAGGGGCGCGACTATGGCTACACCTTC. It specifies CASSPGQGRDYGYTF. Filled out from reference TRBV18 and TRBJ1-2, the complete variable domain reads NAGVMQNPRHLVRRRGQEARLRCSPMKGHSHVYWYRQLPEEGLKFMVYLQKENIIDESGMPKERFSAEFPKEGPSILRIQQVVRGDSAAYFCASSPGQGRDYGYTFGSGTRLTVV.

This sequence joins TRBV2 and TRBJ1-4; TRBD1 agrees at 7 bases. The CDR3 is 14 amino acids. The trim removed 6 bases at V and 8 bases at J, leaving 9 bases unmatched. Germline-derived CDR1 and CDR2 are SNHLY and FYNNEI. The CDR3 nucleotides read TGTGCCAGCAGGCCCGGGACAGAGAGAGAAAAACTGTTTTTT. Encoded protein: CASRPGTEREKLFF.

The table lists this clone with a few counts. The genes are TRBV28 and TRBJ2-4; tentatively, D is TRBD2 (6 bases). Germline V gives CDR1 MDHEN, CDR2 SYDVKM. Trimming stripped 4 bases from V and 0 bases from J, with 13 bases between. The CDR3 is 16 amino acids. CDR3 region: CASSSSGLVAKNIQYF. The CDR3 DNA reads TGTGCCAGCAGTTCAAGCGGGCTCGTAGCCAAAAACATTCAGTACTTC.

This CDR3 is CASSQPLETQYF. CDR3 nucleotides: TGCGCCAGCAGCCAACCTTTAGAGACCCAGTACTTC. The V call is TRBV4-1, the J call TRBJ2-5, with D uncertain. The CDR3 has 12 amino acids. The V end lost 2 bases, the J end lost 4 bases, and 5 bases lay between the germline ends. Per the germline V gene, CDR1 is MGHRA and CDR2 is YSYEKL.

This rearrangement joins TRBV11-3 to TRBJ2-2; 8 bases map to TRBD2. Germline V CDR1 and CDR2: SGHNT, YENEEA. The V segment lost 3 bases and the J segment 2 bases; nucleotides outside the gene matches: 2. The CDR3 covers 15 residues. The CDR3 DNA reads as TGTGCCAGCAGCTTTAGCGGGATTAACACCGGGGAGCTGTTTTTT. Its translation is CASSFSGINTGELFF.

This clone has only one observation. The CDR3 DNA reads TGTGCCAGCAGCACCAGAACAGGGCTCGGGACTGAAGCTTTCTTT. It translates to CASSTRTGLGTEAFF. The rearrangement joins TRBV7-2 to TRBJ1-1; D perhaps matches TRBD1 (6 bases). CDR1 and CDR2 (germline): SGHTA, FQGNSA. Trimming took off 5 bases at V and 5 bases at J, with 18 bases between the two ends. The CDR3 runs to 15 residues.

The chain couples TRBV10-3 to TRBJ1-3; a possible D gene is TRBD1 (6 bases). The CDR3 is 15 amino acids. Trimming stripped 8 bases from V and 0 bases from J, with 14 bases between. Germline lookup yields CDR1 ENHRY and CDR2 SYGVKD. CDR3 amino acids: CAIGRDTSSGNTIYF. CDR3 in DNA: TGTGCCATCGGACGGGACACAAGCTCTGGAAACACCATATATTTT.

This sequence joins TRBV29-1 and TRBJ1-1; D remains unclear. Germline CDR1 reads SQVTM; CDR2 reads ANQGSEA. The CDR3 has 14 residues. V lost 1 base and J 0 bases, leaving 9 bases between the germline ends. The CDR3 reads CSVEGDDMNTEAFF. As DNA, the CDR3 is TGCAGCGTTGAAGGTGACGACATGAACACTGAAGCTTTCTTT.

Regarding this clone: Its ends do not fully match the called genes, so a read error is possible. The CDR3 here is CASSLAAGGLYGQYF. In DNA form, the CDR3 reads TGTGCCAGCAGCTTAGCGGCCGGGGGTCTGTACGGGCAGTACTTC. The chain recombines TRBV7-6 with TRBJ2-7, with TRBD2 as a possible D gene (6 bases). Germline CDR1 SGHVS, CDR2 FNYEAQ. This CDR3 has 15 residues.

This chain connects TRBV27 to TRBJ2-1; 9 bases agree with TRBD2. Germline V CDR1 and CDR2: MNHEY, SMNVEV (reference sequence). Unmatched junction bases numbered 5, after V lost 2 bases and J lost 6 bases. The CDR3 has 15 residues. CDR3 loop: CASSLSGGTRNEQFF. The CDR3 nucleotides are TGTGCCAGCAGTTTAAGCGGGGGGACCCGCAATGAGCAGTTCTTC.

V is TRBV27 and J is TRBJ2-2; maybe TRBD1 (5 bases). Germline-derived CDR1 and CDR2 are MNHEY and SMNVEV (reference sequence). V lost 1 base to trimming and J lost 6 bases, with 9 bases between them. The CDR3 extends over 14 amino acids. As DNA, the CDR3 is TGTGCCAGCAGTTTATTGGGGCGACCCGGGGAGCTGTTTTTT. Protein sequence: CASSLLGRPGELFF.

The CDR3 region is CSVEAIRSSYNEQFF. The CDR3 nucleotides are TGCAGCGTTGAAGCAATTCGGAGCTCCTACAATGAGCAGTTCTTC. The chain uses TRBV29-1 and TRBJ2-1; D call uncertain. Trimming removed 1 base from V and 0 bases from J, with 10 bases in between. This CDR3 has 15 amino acids. Germline assignment: CDR1 SQVTM and CDR2 ANQGSEA.